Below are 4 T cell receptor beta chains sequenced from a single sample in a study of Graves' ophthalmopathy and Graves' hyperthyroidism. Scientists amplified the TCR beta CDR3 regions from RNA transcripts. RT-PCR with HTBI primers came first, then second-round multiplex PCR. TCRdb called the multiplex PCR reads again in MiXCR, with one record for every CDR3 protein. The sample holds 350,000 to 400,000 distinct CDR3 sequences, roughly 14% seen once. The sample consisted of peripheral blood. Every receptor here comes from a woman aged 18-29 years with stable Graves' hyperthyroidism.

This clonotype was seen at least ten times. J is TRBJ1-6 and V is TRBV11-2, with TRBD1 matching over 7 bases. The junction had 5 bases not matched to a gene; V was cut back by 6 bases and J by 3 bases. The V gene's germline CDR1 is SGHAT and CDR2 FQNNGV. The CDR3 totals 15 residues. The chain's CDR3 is CASSRGQIYNSPLHF. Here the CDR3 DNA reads TGTGCCAGCAGTCGGGGACAGATCTATAATTCACCCCTCCACTTT.

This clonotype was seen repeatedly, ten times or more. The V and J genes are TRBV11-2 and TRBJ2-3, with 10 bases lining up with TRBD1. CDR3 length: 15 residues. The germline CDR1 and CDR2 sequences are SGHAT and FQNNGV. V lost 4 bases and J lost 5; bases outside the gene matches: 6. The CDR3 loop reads CASSWGTGELDTQYF. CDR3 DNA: TGTGCCAGCAGCTGGGGGACAGGGGAATTAGATACGCAGTATTTT.

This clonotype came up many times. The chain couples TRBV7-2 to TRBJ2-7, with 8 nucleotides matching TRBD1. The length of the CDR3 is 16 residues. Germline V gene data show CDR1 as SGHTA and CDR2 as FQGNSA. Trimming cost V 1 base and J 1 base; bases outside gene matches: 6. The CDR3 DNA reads TGTGCCAGCAGCTTAGTAGCGTGGACAGGGTCCTACGAGCAGTACTTC. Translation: CASSLVAWTGSYEQYF. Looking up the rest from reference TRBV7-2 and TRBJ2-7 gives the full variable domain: GAGVSQSPSNKVTEKGKDVELRCDPISGHTALYWYRQSLGQGLEFLIYFQGNSAPDKSGLPSDRFSAERTGGSVSTLTIQRTQQEDSAVYLCASSLVAWTGSYEQYFGPGTRLTVT.

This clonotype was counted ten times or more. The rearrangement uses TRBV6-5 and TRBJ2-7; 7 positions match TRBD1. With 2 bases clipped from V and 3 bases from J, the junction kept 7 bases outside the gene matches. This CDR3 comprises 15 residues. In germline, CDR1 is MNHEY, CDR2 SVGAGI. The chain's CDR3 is CASSYRTGLNYEQYF. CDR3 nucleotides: TGTGCCAGCAGTTACCGGACAGGTTTGAACTACGAGCAGTACTTC.